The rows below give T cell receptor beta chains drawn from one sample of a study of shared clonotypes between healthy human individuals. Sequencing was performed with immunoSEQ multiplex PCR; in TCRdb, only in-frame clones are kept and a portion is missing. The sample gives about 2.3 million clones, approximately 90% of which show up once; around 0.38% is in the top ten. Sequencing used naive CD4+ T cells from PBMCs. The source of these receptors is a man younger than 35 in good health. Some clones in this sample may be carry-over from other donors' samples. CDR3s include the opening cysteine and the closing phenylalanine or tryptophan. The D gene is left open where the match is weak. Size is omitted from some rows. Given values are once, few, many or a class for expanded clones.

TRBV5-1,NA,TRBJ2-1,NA,CASSLGTDYNEQFF,TGCGCCAGCAGCTTGGGGACAGACTACAATGAGCAGTTCTTC
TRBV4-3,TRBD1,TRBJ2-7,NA,CASSQEAPSGGWSEQYF,TGCGCCAGCAGCCAAGAGGCCCCGTCAGGGGGCTGGAGTGAGCAGTACTTC
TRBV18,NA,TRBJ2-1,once,CASSPEQSSYNEQFF,TGTGCCAGCTCACCCGAACAGAGTTCTTACAATGAGCAGTTCTTC
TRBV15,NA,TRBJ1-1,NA,CATSRVWGTGQNTEAFF,TGTGCCACCAGCAGAGTTTGGGGCACAGGGCAGAACACTGAAGCTTTCTTT
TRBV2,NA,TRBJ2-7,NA,CASSWTGYEQYF,TGTGCCAGCAGTTGGACTGGTTACGAGCAGTACTTC
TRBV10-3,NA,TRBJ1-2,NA,CAISEGAAAYGYTF,TGTGCCATCAGTGAGGGGGCGGCGGCGTATGGCTACACCTTC
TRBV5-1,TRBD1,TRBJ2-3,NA,CASSLGDRGATDTQYF,TGCGCCAGCAGCTTGGGGGACAGGGGGGCCACAGATACGCAGTATTTT
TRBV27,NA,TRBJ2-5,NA,CASSFVGVGETQYF,TGTGCCAGCAGCTTCGTGGGGGTGGGGGAGACCCAGTACTTC
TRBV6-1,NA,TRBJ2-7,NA,CASSVSRWSSEQYF,TGTGCCAGCAGTGTTAGCAGGTGGTCCTCCGAGCAGTACTTC
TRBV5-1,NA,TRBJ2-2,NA,CASSPRGANTGELFF,TGCGCCAGCAGCCCTCGGGGCGCGAACACCGGGGAGCTGTTTTTT
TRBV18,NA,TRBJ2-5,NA,CASSPSRPETQYF,TGTGCCAGCTCACCATCGAGGCCAGAGACCCAGTACTTC
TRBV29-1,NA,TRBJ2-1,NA,CSVVTGGTSQFF,TGCAGCGTTGTAACCGGGGGCACCTCGCAGTTCTTC
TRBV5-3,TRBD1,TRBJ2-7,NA,CARSVGTVSYEQYF,TGTGCCAGAAGCGTCGGGACAGTCTCCTACGAGCAGTACTTC
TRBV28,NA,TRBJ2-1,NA,CASSPLEGNEQFF,TGTGCCAGCAGTCCCCTCGAAGGCAATGAGCAGTTCTTC
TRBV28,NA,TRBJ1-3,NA,CASSSPGGGNTIYF,TGTGCCAGCAGCTCACCGGGGGGAGGAAACACCATATATTTT
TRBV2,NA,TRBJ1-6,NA,CASSLAPGSPLHF,TGTGCCAGCAGTTTAGCACCGGGTTCACCCCTCCACTTT
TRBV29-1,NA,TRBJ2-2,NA,CSVVAGVPGELFF,TGCAGCGTTGTAGCAGGGGTGCCCGGGGAGCTGTTTTTT
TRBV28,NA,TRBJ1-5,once,CASIIAIGGGSQPQHF,TGTGCCAGCATTATCGCTATCGGGGGAGGGAGTCAGCCCCAGCATTTT
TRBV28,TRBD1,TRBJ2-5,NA,CASSRDSQETQYF,TGTGCCAGCAGTCGGGACAGTCAAGAGACCCAGTACTTC
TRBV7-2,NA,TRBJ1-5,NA,CASSLGTSSSPQHF,TGTGCCAGCAGCTTAGGGACCTCCTCATCGCCCCAGCATTTT
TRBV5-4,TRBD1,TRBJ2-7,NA,CASRSTGGYEQYF,TGTGCCAGCAGAAGTACAGGGGGCTACGAGCAGTACTTC
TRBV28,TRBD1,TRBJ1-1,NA,CASSFQGQGRGAFF,TGTGCCAGCAGCTTCCAGGGACAGGGGCGGGGAGCTTTCTTT
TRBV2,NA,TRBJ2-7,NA,CASSAFGVRDEQYF,TGTGCCAGCAGTGCCTTTGGGGTAAGGGACGAGCAGTACTTC
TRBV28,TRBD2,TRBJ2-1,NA,CASSFGGGPHNEQFF,TGTGCCAGCAGTTTTGGGGGAGGGCCCCACAATGAGCAGTTCTTC
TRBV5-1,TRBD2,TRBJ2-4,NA,CASSPRTGRDIQYF,TGCGCCAGCAGCCCGCGGACCGGGAGGGACATTCAGTACTTC
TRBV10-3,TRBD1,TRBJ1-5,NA,CAISAQGALSNQPQHF,TGTGCCATCAGTGCTCAGGGGGCGCTTAGCAATCAGCCCCAGCATTTT
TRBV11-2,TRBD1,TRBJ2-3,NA,CASRPPGQGTDTQYF,TGTGCCAGCAGACCACCGGGACAGGGCACAGATACGCAGTATTTT
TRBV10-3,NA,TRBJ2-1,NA,CAISSRGRGEQFF,TGTGCCATCAGTTCCCGGGGGCGGGGTGAGCAGTTCTTC
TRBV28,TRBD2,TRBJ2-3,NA,CASTGQPGLAGPTDTQYF,TGTGCCAGCACGGGACAGCCGGGACTAGCGGGACCCACAGATACGCAGTATTTT
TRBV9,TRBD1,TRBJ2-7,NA,CASSVPRQGTIDEQYF,TGTGCCAGCAGCGTTCCCAGACAGGGGACGATCGACGAGCAGTACTTC
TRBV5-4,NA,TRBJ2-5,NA,CASSLGGGEETQYF,TGTGCCAGCAGCTTGGGAGGGGGGGAAGAGACCCAGTACTTC
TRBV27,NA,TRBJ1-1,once,CASSRGRNTEAFF,TGTGCCAGCAGCAGGGGTAGAAACACTGAAGCTTTCTTT
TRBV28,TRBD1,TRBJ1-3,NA,CASSPNRGSIGNTIYF,TGTGCCAGCAGTCCGAACAGGGGTTCCATCGGAAACACCATATATTTT
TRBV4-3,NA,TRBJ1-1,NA,CASSQGHLMNTEAFF,TGCGCCAGCAGCCAGGGACACCTCATGAACACTGAAGCTTTCTTT
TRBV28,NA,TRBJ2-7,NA,CASSPGGAGAEQYF,TGTGCCAGCAGTCCCGGTGGGGCAGGAGCCGAGCAGTACTTC
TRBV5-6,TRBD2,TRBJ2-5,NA,CASSVPGGAATQYF,TGTGCCAGCAGCGTCCCCGGGGGGGCCGCAACCCAGTACTTC
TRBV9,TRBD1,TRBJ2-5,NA,CASSRDRGYGETQYF,TGTGCCAGCAGCCGGGACAGGGGTTATGGAGAGACCCAGTACTTC
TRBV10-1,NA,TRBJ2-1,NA,CASSHRTGGDEQFF,TGCGCCAGCAGCCATCGGACAGGAGGGGATGAGCAGTTCTTC
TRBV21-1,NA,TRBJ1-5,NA,CASSKARTEVSYSNQPQHF,TGTGCCAGCAGCAAAGCTAGGACAGAAGTGTCTTATAGCAATCAGCCCCAGCATTTT
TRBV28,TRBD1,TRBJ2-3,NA,CASSFGTGGTDTQYF,TGTGCCAGCAGTTTTGGAACAGGGGGCACAGATACGCAGTATTTT
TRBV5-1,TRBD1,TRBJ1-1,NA,CASSLWGDRGPGAFF,TGCGCCAGCAGCTTGTGGGGGGACAGGGGCCCTGGGGCTTTCTTT
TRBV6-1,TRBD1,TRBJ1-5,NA,CASRKGAGDQPQHF,TGTGCCAGCAGGAAGGGGGCAGGGGATCAGCCCCAGCATTTT
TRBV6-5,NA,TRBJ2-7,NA,CASSYSSGARYEQYF,TGTGCCAGCAGTTACTCGTCCGGGGCCCGATACGAGCAGTACTTC
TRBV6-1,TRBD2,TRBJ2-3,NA,CASRNLAGATDTQYF,TGTGCCAGCAGGAACCTAGCGGGAGCGACAGATACGCAGTATTTT
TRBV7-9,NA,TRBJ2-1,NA,CASSRAGDVWNEQFF,TGTGCCAGCAGCAGAGCAGGGGATGTTTGGAATGAGCAGTTCTTC
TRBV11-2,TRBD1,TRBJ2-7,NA,CASSPGTGGSYEQYF,TGTGCCAGCAGCCCCGGGACAGGGGGTTCCTACGAGCAGTACTTC
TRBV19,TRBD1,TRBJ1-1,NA,CASSTFWTGRSEAFF,TGTGCCAGTAGTACCTTTTGGACAGGGAGGTCTGAAGCTTTCTTT
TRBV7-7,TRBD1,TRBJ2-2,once,CASTTQGSGELFF,TGTGCCAGCACCACACAGGGGTCCGGGGAGCTGTTTTTT